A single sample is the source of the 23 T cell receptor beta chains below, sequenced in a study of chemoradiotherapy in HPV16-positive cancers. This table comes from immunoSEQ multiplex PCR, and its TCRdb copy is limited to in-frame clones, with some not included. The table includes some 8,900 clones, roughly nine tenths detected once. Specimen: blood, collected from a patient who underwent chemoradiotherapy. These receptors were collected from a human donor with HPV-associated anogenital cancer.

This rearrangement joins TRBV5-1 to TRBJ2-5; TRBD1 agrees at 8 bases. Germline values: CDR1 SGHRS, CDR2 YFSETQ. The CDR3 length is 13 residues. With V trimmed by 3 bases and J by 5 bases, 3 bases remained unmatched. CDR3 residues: CASSSQGVETQYF. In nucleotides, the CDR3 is TGCGCCAGCAGCTCACAGGGGGTTGAGACCCAGTACTTC.

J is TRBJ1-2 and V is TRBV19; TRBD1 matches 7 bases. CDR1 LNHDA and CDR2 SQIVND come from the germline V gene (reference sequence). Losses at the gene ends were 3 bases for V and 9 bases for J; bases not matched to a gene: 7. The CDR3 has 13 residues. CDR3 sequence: CASSINDRARYTF. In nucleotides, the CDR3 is TGTGCCAGTAGTATTAACGACAGGGCGCGCTACACCTTC.

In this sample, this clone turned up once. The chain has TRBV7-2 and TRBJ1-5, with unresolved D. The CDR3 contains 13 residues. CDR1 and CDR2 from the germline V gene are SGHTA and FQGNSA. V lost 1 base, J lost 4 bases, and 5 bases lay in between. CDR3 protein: CASSLVSNQPQHF. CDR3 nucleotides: TGTGCCAGCAGCTTAGTCTCAAATCAGCCCCAGCATTTT. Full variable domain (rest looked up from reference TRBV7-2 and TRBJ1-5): GAGVSQSPSNKVTEKGKDVELRCDPISGHTALYWYRQSLGQGLEFLIYFQGNSAPDKSGLPSDRFSAERTGGSVSTLTIQRTQQEDSAVYLCASSLVSNQPQHFGDGTRLSIL.

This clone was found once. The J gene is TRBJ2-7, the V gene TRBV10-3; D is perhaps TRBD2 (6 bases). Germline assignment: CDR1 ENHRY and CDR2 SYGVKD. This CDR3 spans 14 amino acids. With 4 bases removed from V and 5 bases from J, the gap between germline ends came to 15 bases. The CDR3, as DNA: TGTGCCATCAGTGCGGCCGGACGGGGGAACGAGCAGTACTTC. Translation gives CAISAAGRGNEQYF.

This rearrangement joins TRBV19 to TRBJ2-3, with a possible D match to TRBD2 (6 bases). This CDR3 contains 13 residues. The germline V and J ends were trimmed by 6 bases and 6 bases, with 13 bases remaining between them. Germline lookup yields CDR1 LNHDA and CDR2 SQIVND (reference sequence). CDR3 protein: CASSGGRTDTQYF. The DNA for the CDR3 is TGTGCCAGTAGCGGGGGACGAACGGATACGCAGTATTTT.

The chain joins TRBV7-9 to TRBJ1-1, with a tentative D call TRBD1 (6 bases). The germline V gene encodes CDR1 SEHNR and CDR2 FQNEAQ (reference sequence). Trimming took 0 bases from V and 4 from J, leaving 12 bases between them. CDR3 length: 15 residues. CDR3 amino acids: CASSLAQGLVTEAFF. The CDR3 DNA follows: TGTGCCAGCAGCTTAGCGCAGGGGTTGGTCACTGAAGCTTTCTTT.

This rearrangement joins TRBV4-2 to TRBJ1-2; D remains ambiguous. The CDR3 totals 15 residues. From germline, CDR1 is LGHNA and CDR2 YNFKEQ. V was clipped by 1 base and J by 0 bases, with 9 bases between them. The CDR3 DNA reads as TGTGCCAGCAGCCAAGCTTTCGCTCCTAACTATGGCTACACCTTC. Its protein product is CASSQAFAPNYGYTF.

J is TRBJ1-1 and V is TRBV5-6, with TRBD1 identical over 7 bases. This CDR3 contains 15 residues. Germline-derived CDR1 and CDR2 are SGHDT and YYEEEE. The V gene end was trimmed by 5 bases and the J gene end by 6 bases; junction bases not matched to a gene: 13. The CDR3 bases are TGTGCCAGCAGTCGTACAGGGGATATTGGCGCTGAAGCTTTCTTT. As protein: CASSRTGDIGAEAFF.

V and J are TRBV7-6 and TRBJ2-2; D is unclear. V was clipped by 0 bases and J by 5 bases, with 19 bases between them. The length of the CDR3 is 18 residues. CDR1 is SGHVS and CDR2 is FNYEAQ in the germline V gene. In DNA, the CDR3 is TGTGCCAGCAGCTTAGCGGTGAAAGGACCTAAAGGTACCGGGGAGCTGTTTTTT. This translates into CASSLAVKGPKGTGELFF.

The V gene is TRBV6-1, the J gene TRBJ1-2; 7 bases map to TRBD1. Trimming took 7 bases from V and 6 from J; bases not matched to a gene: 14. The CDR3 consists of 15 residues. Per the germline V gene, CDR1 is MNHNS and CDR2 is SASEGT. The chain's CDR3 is CASIFGLEGADGYTF. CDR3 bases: TGTGCCAGCATTTTCGGGCTAGAGGGGGCGGATGGCTACACCTTC.

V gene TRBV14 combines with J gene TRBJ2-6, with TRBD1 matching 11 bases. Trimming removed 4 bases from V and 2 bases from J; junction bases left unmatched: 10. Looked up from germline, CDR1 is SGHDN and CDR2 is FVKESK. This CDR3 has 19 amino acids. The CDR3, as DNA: TGTGCCAGCAGCCCCAATAGAGGACAGGGGGCGGCTGGGGCCAACGTCCTGACTTTC. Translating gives CASSPNRGQGAAGANVLTF.

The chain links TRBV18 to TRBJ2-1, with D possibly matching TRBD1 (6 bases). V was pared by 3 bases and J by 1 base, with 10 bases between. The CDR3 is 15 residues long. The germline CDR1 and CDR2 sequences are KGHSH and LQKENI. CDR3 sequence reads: CASSPSDSSYNEQFF. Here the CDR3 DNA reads TGTGCCAGCTCACCCTCGGACAGTTCCTACAATGAGCAGTTCTTC.

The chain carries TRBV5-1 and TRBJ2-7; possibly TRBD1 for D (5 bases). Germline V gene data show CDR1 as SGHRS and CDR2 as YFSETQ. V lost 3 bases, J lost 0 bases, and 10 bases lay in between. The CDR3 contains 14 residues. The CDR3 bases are TGCGCCAGCAGCTCCAGGGTAACCTCCTACGAGCAGTACTTC. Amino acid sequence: CASSSRVTSYEQYF.

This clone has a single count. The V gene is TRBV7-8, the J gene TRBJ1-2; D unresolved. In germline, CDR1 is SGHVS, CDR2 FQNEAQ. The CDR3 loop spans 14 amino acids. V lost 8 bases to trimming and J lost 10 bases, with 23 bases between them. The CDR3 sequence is CASGRTLPTLFYTF. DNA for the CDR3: TGTGCCAGCGGCAGGACTTTACCTACCCTGTTCTACACCTTC.

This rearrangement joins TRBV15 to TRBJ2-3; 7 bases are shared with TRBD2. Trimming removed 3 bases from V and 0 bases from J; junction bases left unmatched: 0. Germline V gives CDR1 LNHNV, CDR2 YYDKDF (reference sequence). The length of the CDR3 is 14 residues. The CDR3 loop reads CATSRRGSTDTQYF. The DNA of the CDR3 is TGTGCCACCAGCAGGCGGGGGAGCACAGATACGCAGTATTTT.

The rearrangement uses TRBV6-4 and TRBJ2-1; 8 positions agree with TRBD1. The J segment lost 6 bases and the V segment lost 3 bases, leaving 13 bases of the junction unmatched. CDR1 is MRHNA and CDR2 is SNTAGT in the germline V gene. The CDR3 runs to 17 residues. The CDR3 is CASSEQPQGAVSNEQFF. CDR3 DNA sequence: TGTGCCAGCAGTGAGCAACCCCAGGGGGCAGTTTCCAATGAGCAGTTCTTC.

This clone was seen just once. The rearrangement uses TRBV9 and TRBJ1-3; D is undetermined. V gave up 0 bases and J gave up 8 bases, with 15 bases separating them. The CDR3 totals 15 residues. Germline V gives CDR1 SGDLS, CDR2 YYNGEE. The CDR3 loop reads CASSVVGDVADTIYF. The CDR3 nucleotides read TGTGCCAGCAGCGTAGTAGGAGACGTAGCGGACACCATATATTTT.

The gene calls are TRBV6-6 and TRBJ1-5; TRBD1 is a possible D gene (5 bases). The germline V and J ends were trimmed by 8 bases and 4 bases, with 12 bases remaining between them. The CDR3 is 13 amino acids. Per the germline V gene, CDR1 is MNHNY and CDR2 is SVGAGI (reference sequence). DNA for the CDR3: TGTGCCAGCGCTCCAAAGGGGAATCAGCCCCAGCATTTT. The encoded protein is CASAPKGNQPQHF.

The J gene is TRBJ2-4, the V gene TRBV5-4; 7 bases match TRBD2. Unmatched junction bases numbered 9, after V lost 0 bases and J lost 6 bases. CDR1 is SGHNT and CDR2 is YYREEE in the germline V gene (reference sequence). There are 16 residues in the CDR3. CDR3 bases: TGTGCCAGCAGCTTGGGGGGCCCGGGGGGTAGAAACATTCAGTACTTC. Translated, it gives CASSLGGPGGRNIQYF.

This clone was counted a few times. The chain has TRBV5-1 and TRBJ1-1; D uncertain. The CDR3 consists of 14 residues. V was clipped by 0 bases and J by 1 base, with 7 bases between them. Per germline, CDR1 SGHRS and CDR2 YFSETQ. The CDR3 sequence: CASSLEVENTEAFF. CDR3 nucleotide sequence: TGCGCCAGCAGCTTGGAGGTGGAGAACACTGAAGCTTTCTTT.

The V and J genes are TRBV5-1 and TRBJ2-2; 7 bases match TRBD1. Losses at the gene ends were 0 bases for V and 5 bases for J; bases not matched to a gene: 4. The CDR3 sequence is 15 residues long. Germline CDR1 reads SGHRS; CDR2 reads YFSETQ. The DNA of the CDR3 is TGCGCCAGCAGCTTGGAGGGGGCGCGTACCGGGGAGCTGTTTTTT. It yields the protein CASSLEGARTGELFF.

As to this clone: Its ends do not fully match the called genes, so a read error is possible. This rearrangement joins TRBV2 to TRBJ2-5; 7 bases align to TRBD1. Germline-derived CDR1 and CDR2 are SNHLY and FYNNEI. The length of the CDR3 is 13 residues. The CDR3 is CASNEGRGKTQYF. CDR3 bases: TGTGCCAGCAATGAAGGCAGGGGGAAGACCCAGTACTTC.

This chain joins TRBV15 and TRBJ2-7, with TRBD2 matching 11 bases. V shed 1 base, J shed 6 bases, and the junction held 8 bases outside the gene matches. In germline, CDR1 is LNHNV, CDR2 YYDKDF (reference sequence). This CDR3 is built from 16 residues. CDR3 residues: CATSRALGGTSGEQYF. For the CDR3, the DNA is TGTGCCACCAGCAGAGCCCTTGGCGGGACTAGCGGCGAGCAGTACTTC. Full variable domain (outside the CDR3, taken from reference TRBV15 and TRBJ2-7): DAMVIQNPRYQVTQFGKPVTLSCSQTLNHNVMYWYQQKSSQAPKLLFHYYDKDFNNEADTPDNFQSRRPNTSFCFLDIRSPGLGDTAMYLCATSRALGGTSGEQYFGPGTRLTVT.